This T cell receptor (beta chain) was sequenced for a study of CXCR3-negative and CXCR3-positive naive CD8 T cells (dated by TCRdb to between 2018 and 2021). As for the study more broadly: About 150 million TRB reads were obtained in total, roughly 1.5 +/- 0.3 million reads per library. Diversity and physicochemical repertoire analyses were performed on about eleven donors pooled from two independent experiments. TRBV-TRBJ cluster analysis included naive subsets from a handful of donors and memory cells from 3 donors.

The listed sequencing device is NextSeq 550. The Human TCR Profiling Kit (MiLaboratory) was used to prepare UMI-labeled 5' RACE TRB cDNA libraries. The full amount of extracted RNA was used for cDNA synthesis, and the full amount of resulting cDNA was used for PCR amplification. Libraries were prepared in parallel with an identical number of PCR cycles. The original pipeline was this. About 54,000 +/- 9,700 unique UMI-labeled TRB cDNA molecules per library were extracted with MIGEC and MiXCR, with at least two reads per UMI required. Each library averaged roughly 40,000 +/- 10,000 functional in-frame TRB CDR3 nucleotide clonotypes without stop codons. Diversity metrics, including normalized Shannon-Wiener and Chao1, were computed in VDJtools after downsampling to 5000 UMI-labeled TRB molecules per sample. Clonotype-size-weighted physicochemical properties of the central five CDR3 residues (interaction energy, strength, volume and Kidera factor 4) were computed in VDJtools. TCRdb reprocessed the reads, and each CDR3 protein sequence is entered once, without DNA. The V and J calls were determined by TCRdb, not by the authors. The table for this sample shows around 60,000 distinct CDR3 sequences. The top ten constitute approximately 0.8% of the sample.

General findings and caveats noted by the study authors: Comparably high repertoire diversity was found in both naive subsets, whereas much lower repertoire diversity was found in memory CD8+ T cells. Similar TRBV-TRBJ usage was shown by naive CXCR3-negative and CXCR3-positive cells from the same donor, whereas distinct patterns were shown by memory cells. Because CXCR3 expression was partially decreased after cryopreservation, freshly isolated PBMCs were used for most assays. Because surface CD5, which is linked to self-reactivity in mice, was comparable between the naive subsets, TCR interaction strength was also inferred from TRB CDR3 physicochemical properties. TRB CDR3s from CXCR3-positive naive cells showed higher hydrophobicity (lower Kidera factor 4), lower energy, and higher strength and volume indices than CXCR3-negative naive cells.

The CDR3, from cysteine to phenylalanine, totals 16 residues. No DNA accompanies this entry. CDR1 and CDR2 are read off the germline V gene as SGHDT and YYEEEE. As concerns this clonotype: What antigen it recognizes has not been identified.

For each CD8+ T cell subset, flow sorting was done in triplicate, and 300,000 to 350,000 cells per subset went directly into RLT lysis buffer. To exclude memory contaminants, naive CD8+ T cells were stringently defined as CD45RO-CCR7+CD27+CD95-. Peripheral blood mononuclear cells were isolated from buffy coats by standard density gradient centrifugation. A FACSAria III was used to flow-sort naive CXCR3-negative and CXCR3-positive CD8+ T cells. Total RNA was extracted from sorted cells using an RNeasy Mini Kit. The TCR comes from a human donor in good health. Some clones in this sample may be carry-over from other donors' samples. The specimen sequenced was naive CXCR3+ CD8+ T cells from blood. According to the study, the label for this sample's cell subset or site signals: CD45RO-CCR7+CD27+CD95- naive CD8+ T cells expressing CXCR3 (TNR3+). The chain is assembled from TRBV5-6 and TRBJ2-2; TCRdb reports TRBD2, a call that lacks DNA to check it against. CDR3 reads: CASSFPGPANTGELFF. Joined to the reference TRBV5-6 and TRBJ2-2 proteins, this CDR3 gives the full variable domain: DAGVTQSPTHLIKTRGQQVTLRCSPKSGHDTVSWYQQALGQGPQFIFQYYEEEERQRGNFPDRFSGHQFPNYSSELNVNALLLGDSALYLCASSFPGPANTGELFFGEGSRLTVL.